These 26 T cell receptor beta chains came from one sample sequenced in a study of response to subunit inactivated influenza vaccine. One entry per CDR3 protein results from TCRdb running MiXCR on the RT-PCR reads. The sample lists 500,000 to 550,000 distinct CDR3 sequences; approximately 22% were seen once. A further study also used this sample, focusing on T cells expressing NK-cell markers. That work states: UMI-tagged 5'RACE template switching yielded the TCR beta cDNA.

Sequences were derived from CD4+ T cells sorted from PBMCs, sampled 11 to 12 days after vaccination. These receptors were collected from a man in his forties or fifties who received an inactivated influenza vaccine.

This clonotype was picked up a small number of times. CDR3 region: CATSMERGAGDTQYF. The CDR3 coding sequence is TGTGCCACCAGCATGGAGCGGGGGGCCGGAGATACGCAGTATTTT. V is TRBV15 and J is TRBJ2-3; TRBD2 matches at 9 bases. This CDR3 is 15 amino acids long. After removal of 4 bases from V and 5 bases from J, the junction contained 7 bases not matched to a gene. Germline CDR1 is LNHNV and CDR2 is YYDKDF (reference sequence).

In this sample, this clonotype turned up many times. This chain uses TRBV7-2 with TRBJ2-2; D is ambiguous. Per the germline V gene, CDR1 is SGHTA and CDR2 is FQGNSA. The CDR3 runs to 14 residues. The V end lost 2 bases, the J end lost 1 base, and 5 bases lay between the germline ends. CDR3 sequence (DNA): TGTGCCAGCAGCTTAACTCGGAACACCGGGGAGCTGTTTTTT. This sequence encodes CASSLTRNTGELFF.

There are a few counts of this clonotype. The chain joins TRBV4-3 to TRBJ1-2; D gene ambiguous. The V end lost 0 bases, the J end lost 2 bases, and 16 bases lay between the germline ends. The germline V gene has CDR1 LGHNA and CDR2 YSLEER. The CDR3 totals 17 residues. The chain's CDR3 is CASSQDQRSSGNYGYTF. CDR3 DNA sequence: TGCGCCAGCAGCCAAGATCAAAGAAGCTCGGGAAACTATGGCTACACCTTC.

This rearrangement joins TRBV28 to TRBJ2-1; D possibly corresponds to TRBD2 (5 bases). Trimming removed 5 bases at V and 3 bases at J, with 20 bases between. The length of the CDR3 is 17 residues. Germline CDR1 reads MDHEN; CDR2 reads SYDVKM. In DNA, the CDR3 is TGTGCCAGCAGTCCACCGCGGAGGAGTTGGAACTACAATGAGCAGTTCTTC. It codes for CASSPPRRSWNYNEQFF.

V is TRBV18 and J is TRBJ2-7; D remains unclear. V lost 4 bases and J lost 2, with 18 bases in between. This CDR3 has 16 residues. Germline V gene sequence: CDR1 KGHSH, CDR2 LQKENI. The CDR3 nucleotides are TGTGCCAGCTCACTTTTGGCCGGCTACACCACCTACGAGCAGTACTTC. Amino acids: CASSLLAGYTTYEQYF. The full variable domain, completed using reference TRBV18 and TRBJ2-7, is NAGVMQNPRHLVRRRGQEARLRCSPMKGHSHVYWYRQLPEEGLKFMVYLQKENIIDESGMPKERFSAEFPKEGPSILRIQQVVRGDSAAYFCASSLLAGYTTYEQYFGPGTRLTVT.

Here the CDR3 DNA reads TGCGCCAGCAGCTCTCAGTCAGGGGCCGGGAAGACCCAGTACTTC. Its translation: CASSSQSGAGKTQYF. This chain uses TRBV5-1 with TRBJ2-5, with a possible D match to TRBD1 (6 bases). Per germline, CDR1 SGHRS and CDR2 YFSETQ. V gave up 3 bases and J gave up 6 bases, with 18 bases separating them. This CDR3 has 15 residues.

CDR3 amino acids: CASSLGAATGELFF. In nucleotides, the CDR3 is TGTGCCAGCAGTTTAGGGGCGGCCACCGGGGAGCTGTTTTTT. This rearrangement joins TRBV7-3 to TRBJ2-2; D may be TRBD1 (5 bases). CDR3 size: 14 residues. The germline CDR1 and CDR2 sequences are SGHTA and FQGTGA. V was clipped by 6 bases and J by 4 bases, with 12 bases between them.

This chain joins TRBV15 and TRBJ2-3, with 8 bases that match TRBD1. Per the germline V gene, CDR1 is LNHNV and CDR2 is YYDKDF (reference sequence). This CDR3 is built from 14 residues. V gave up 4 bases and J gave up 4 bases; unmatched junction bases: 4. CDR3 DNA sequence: TGTGCCACCAGCACAGGGGGCTTTGCAGATACGCAGTATTTT. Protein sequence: CATSTGGFADTQYF.

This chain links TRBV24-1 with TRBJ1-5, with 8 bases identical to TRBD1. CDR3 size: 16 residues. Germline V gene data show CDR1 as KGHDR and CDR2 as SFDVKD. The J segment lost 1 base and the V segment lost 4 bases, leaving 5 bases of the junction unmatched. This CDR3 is CATSEGGQGSNQPQHF. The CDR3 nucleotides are TGTGCCACCAGTGAGGGTGGACAGGGAAGCAATCAGCCCCAGCATTTT.

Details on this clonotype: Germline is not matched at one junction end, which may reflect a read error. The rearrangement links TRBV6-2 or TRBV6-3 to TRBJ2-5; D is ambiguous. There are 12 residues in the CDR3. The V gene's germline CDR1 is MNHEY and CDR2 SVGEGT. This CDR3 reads CASRDHPNYADF. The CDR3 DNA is TGTGCCAGCAGGGACCACCCAAACTACGCGGACTTC.

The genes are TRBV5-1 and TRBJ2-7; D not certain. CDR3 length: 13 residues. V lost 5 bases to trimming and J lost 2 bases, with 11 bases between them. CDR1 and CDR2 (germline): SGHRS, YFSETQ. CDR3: CASSARGAYEQYF. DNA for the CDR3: TGCGCCAGCAGTGCGAGAGGCGCCTACGAGCAGTACTTC.

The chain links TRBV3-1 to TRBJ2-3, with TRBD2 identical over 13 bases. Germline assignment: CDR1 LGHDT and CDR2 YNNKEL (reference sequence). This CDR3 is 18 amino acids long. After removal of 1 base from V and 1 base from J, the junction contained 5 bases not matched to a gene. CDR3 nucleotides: TGTGCCAGCAGCCAAGCACTAGCGGGGGGGCGGGGCACAGATACGCAGTATTTT. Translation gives CASSQALAGGRGTDTQYF.

The CDR3 region has the DNA TGTGCCAGCAGCCGCGCGGGGGGGCCAGATACGCAGTATTTT. Protein: CASSRAGGPDTQYF. The genes are TRBV12-3 or TRBV12-4 and TRBJ2-3; 9 nucleotides agree with TRBD2. The CDR3 contains 14 residues. Unmatched junction bases numbered 5, after V lost 6 bases and J lost 4 bases.

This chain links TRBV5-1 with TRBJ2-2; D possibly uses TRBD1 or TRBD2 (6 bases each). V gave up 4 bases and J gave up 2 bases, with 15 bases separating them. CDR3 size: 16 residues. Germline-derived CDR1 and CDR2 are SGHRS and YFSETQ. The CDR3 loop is CASSREGGGNTGELFF. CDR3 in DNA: TGCGCCAGCAGCCGAGAGGGGGGAGGAAACACCGGGGAGCTGTTTTTT.

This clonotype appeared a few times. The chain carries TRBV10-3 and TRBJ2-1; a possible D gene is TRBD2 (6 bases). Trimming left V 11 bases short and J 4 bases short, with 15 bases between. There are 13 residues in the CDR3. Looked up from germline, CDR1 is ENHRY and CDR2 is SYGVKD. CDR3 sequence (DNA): TGTGCCCACAACAGCGGACTATACAATGAGCAGTTCTTC. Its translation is CAHNSGLYNEQFF.

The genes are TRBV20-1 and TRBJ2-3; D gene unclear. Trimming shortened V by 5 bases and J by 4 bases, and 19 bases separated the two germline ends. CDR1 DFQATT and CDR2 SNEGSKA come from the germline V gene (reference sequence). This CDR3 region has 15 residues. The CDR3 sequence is CSAGVAQRVPDTQYF. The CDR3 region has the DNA TGCAGTGCTGGAGTGGCGCAAAGGGTCCCAGATACGCAGTATTTT.

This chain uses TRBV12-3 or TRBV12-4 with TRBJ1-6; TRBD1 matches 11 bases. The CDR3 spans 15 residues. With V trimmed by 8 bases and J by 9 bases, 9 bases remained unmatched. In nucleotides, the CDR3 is TGTGCCAGCGCCCCTGGGGACAGGGGGTTTTCACCCCTCCACTTT. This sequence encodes CASAPGDRGFSPLHF.

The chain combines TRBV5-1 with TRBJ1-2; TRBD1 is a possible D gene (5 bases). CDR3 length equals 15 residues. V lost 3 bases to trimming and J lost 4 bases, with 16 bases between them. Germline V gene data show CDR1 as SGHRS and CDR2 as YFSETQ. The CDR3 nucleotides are TGCGCCAGCAGCTCCCTCCCTACAGGACCCTATGGCTACACCTTC. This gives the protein CASSSLPTGPYGYTF. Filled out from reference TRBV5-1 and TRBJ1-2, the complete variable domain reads KAGVTQTPRYLIKTRGQQVTLSCSPISGHRSVSWYQQTPGQGLQFLFEYFSETQRNKGNFPGRFSGRQFSNSRSEMNVSTLELGDSALYLCASSSLPTGPYGYTFGSGTRLTVV.

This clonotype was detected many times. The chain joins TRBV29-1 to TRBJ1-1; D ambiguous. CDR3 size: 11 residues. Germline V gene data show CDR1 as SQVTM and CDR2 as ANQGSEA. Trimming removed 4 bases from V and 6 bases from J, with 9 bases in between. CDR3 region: CSVARGSEAFF. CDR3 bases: TGCAGCGTTGCGCGAGGCTCTGAAGCTTTCTTT.

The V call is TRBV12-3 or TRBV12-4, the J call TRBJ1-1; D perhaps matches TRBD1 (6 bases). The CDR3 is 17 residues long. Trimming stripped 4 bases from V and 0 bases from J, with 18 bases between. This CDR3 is CASSSAPFRGLNTEAFF. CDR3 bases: TGTGCCAGCAGTTCCGCTCCTTTTAGGGGGTTGAACACTGAAGCTTTCTTT.

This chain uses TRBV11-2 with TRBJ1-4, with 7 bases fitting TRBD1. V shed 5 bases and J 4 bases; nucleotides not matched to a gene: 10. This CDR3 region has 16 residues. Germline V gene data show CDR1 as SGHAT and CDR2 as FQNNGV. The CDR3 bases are TGTGCCAGCAGCACCGGGACAGTTGCTGGTAATGAAAAACTGTTTTTT. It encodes CASSTGTVAGNEKLFF.

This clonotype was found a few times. As DNA, the CDR3 is TGCGCCAGCAGTAGAGCGGGGGGGTCCTACGAGCAGTACTTC. Residues: CASSRAGGSYEQYF. The rearrangement uses TRBV10-2 and TRBJ2-7, with 10 bases fitting TRBD2. CDR1 and CDR2 from the germline V gene are WSHSY and SAAADI. After removal of 5 bases from V and 1 base from J, the junction contained 2 bases not matched to a gene. The CDR3 contains 14 residues.

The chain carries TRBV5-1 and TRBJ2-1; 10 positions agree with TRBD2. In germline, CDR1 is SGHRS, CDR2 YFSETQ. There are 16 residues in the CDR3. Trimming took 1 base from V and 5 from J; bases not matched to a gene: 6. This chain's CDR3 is CASSLTSGAGHNEQFF. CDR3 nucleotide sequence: TGCGCCAGCAGCTTGACTAGCGGGGCAGGCCACAATGAGCAGTTCTTC.

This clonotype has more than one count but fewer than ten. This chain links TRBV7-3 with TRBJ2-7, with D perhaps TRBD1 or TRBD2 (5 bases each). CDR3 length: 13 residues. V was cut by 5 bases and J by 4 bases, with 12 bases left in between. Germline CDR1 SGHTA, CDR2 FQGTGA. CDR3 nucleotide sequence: TGTGCCAGCAGCCCCCTGGGGACGTACGAGCAGTACTTC. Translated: CASSPLGTYEQYF.

CDR3 sequence: CASSKGQGNNEKLFF. The CDR3 region has the DNA TGTGCCAGCAGCAAGGGACAGGGTAATAACGAAAAACTGTTTTTT. This chain connects TRBV25-1 to TRBJ1-4; 9 nucleotides align to TRBD1. The CDR3 has 15 residues. With V trimmed by 6 bases and J by 8 bases, 10 bases remained unmatched. The germline V gene encodes CDR1 MGHDK and CDR2 SYGVNS.

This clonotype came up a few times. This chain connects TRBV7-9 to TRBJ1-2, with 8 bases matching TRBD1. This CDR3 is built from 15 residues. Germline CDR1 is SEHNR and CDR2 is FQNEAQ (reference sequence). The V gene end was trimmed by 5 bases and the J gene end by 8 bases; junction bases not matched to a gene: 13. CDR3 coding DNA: TGTGCCAGCAGCCTCGACAGGGGCGAGACCGGCGGCTACACCTTC. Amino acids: CASSLDRGETGGYTF.